Below are 5 T cell receptor beta chains sequenced from a single sample in a study of control samples from healthy donors and cancer patients. This table comes from immunoSEQ multiplex PCR, and its TCRdb copy is limited to in-frame clones, with some not included. Counted here are 110,000 or so clones, around nine tenths occurring once; the ten biggest clones make up 12%. Input material: blood. The receptor set was obtained from a young man in good health.

The V call is TRBV2, the J call TRBJ2-2; 7 bases are shared with TRBD1. The CDR3 is 14 amino acids. Germline loops: CDR1 SNHLY, CDR2 FYNNEI. With 6 bases clipped from V and 10 bases from J, the junction kept 11 bases outside the gene matches. The CDR3 spells CASSILRQGSELFF. As DNA, the CDR3 is TGTGCCAGCAGCATCCTTCGACAGGGTTCGGAGCTGTTTTTT.

This chain joins TRBV14 and TRBJ1-6; no reliable D call. Trimming removed 0 bases from V and 0 bases from J, with 6 bases in between. Germline V gene lookup returns CDR1 SGHDN and CDR2 FVKESK. The CDR3 has 16 residues. The CDR3 reads CASSQDRSSYNSPLHF. The CDR3 DNA is TGTGCCAGCAGCCAAGATAGGAGCTCCTATAATTCACCCCTCCACTTT.

The genes are TRBV24-1 and TRBJ2-5, with no clear D. The CDR3 runs 16 residues. CDR1 and CDR2 from the germline V gene are KGHDR and SFDVKD. V shed 4 bases and J shed 5 bases, with 19 bases lying between them. The CDR3 bases are TGTGCCACCAGTGAGCCCCGTTATGGGCCGCGGGAGACCCAGTACTTC. The encoded protein is CATSEPRYGPRETQYF.

The V call is TRBV23-1, the J call TRBJ1-1; D uncertain. TRBV23-1 falls under the ORF class, with uncertain function. The CDR3 contains 17 residues. V was trimmed by 2 bases and J by 2 bases, leaving 18 bases between them. CDR3 region: CASSQPEAPKLNTEAFF. In DNA form, the CDR3 reads TGCGCCAGCAGTCAACCCGAGGCACCGAAATTAAACACTGAAGCTTTCTTT.

This clone occurred once. J is TRBJ2-5 and V is TRBV19; D may be TRBD1 (7 bases). Germline CDR1 reads LNHDA; CDR2 reads SQIVND (reference sequence). The CDR3 runs 17 residues. Trimming removed 5 bases from V and 5 bases from J, with 24 bases in between. The CDR3 protein is CASSAPGTEGGKETQYF. CDR3 coding DNA: TGTGCCAGTAGTGCTCCCGGGACAGAGGGGGGTAAGGAGACCCAGTACTTC.